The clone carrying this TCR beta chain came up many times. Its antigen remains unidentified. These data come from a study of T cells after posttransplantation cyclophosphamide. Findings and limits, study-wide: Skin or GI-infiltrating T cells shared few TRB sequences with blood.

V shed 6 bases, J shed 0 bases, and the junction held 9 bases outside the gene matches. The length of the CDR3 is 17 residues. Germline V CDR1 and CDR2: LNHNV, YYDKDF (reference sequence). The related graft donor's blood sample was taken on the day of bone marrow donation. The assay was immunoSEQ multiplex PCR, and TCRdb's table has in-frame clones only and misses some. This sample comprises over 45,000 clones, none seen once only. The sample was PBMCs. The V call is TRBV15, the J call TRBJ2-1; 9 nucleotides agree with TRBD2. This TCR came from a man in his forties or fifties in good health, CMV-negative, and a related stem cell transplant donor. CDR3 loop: CATRSQTSGYSYNEQFF. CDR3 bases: TGTGCCACCAGAAGTCAGACTAGCGGATACTCCTACAATGAGCAGTTCTTC.